The T cell receptor beta chain described here comes from a study of T cells after somatic rescue of genetic block. Sequenced by immunoSEQ multiplex PCR; TCRdb stores in-frame clones only, minus some. The sample has under 150,000 clones, about nine tenths seen once. The CDR3 contains 11 residues. CDR1 is DFQATT, CDR2 SNEGSKA, per germline (reference sequence). Between the trimmed V and J ends, which lost 1 base and 7 bases, there was a span of 7 bases. The chain carries TRBV20-1 and TRBJ1-2, with D possibly being TRBD1 (6 bases). The sequence was obtained from a woman between 18 and 30 years old. Sequenced sample: peripheral blood mononuclear cells (PBMCs). The CDR3 loop is CSARGDIGYTF. CDR3 coding DNA: TGCAGTGCTAGAGGGGACATTGGCTACACCTTC.